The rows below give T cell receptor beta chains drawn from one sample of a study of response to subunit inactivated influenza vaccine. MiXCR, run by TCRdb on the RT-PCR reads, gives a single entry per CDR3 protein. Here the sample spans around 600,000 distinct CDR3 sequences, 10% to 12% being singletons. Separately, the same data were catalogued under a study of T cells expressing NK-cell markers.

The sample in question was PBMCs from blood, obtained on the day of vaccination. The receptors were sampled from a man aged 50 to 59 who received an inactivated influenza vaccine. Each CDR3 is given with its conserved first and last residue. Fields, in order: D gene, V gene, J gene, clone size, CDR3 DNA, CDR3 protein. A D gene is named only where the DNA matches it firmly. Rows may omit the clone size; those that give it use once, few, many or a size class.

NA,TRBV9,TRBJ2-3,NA,TGTGCCAGCAGCTCCCCCGGAGGGGGGGCAGATACGCAGTATTTT,CASSSPGGGADTQYF
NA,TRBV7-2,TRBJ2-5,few,TGTGCCAGCAGCTTAGGTTTCGGCAGGTTGGAGACCCAGTACTTC,CASSLGFGRLETQYF
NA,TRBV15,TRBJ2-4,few,TGTGCCACCAGCAGAGTACGAGGGTCGAAAAACATTCAGTACTTC,CATSRVRGSKNIQYF
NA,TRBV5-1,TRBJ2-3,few,TGCGCCAGCAGCTTGGGGGGGCGCGGTACGCAGTATTTT,CASSLGGRGTQYF
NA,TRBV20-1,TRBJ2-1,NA,TGCAGTGCTACGGGACCCGTCTACAATGAGCAGTTCTTC,CSATGPVYNEQFF
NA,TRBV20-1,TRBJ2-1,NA,TGCAGTGCTCCCCCCGCGGAGGGGAGCTCCTACAATGAGCAGTTCTTC,CSAPPAEGSSYNEQFF
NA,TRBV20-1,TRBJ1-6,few,TGCAGTGCTAGAGTCGGATACAGTTCGTATAATTCACCCCTCCACTTT,CSARVGYSSYNSPLHF
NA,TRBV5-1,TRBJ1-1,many,TGCGCCAGCAGCTCCGCACGGGAGGGTAGGAGCACTGAAGCTTTCTTT,CASSSAREGRSTEAFF
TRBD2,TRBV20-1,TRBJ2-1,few,TGCAGTGCTAGCATTGGGGGGGGTTCGACTAGCGTGCAGTTCTTC,CSASIGGGSTSVQFF
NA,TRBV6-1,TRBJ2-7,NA,TGTGCCAGCAGTAAACGAGGCGGTTTCGGGTTCTACGAGCAGTACTTC,CASSKRGGFGFYEQYF
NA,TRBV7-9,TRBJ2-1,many,TGTGCCAGCATGGTCTACAATGAGCAGTTCTTC,CASMVYNEQFF
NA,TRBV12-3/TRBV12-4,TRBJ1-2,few,TGTGCCAGCAGTTTAAGTCTAGGGGGTCGCTATGGCTACACCTTC,CASSLSLGGRYGYTF
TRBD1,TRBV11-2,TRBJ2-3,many,TGTGCCAGCAGCGAGACAGGGGGCTGGACAGATACGCAGTATTTT,CASSETGGWTDTQYF
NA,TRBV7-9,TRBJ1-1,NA,TGTGCCAGCAGCTCTTCAGTCAAGGGAGCTTTCTTT,CASSSSVKGAFF
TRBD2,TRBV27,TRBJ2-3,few,TGTGCCAGCAGTTTAGCCGCTAGCGGGAGTACGTATACGCAGTATTTT,CASSLAASGSTYTQYF
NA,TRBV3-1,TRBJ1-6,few,TGTGCCAGCAGCAACCGACAGAATTCACCCCTCCACTTT,CASSNRQNSPLHF
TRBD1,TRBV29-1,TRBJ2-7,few,TGCAGCGTCTCCGGGGGACAGGGGTCGTCCTACGAGCAGTACTTC,CSVSGGQGSSYEQYF